This T cell receptor (beta chain) was identified during a study of naive and memory T cell subsets. An oligonucleotide containing a UMI was ligated to the 3' end of TCR cDNA. Input was about 1 to 1000 ng of DNase-treated total RNA without cell sorting. This clonotype has only a few counts. Amplification of ligated cDNA took four PCR rounds with SP2 and nested alpha and beta constant primers. For blood and skin samples, reverse transcription used TCR alpha and beta constant primers. TCRdb reanalysed the 5' RACE reads using MiXCR and keeps one entry per CDR3 protein. The repertoire holds over 45,000 distinct CDR3 sequences, with over 6% as singletons. The TCR comes from a female donor in good health.

The CDR3 DNA sequence: TGTGCCAGCAGCTTAGTTGCAGGGGGATACTACAATGAGCAGTTCTTC. This sequence encodes CASSLVAGGYYNEQFF. The rearrangement uses TRBV13 and TRBJ2-1; 7 positions agree with TRBD1. V gave up 1 base and J gave up 3 bases; unmatched junction bases: 6. The CDR3 loop spans 16 amino acids. Per the germline V gene, CDR1 is PRHDT and CDR2 is FYEKMQ (reference sequence).